This TCR beta chain stems from a study of cytomegalovirus exposure and HLA in healthy donors (dated by TCRdb to 2015 to 2018). For the wider study: An earlier analysis of under 600 of the donors reported 250 to 350 Gb of sequence data and roughly 110 million unique TCR beta sequences from about 180 million T cells. Roughly 300 gigabases of sequencing data and roughly 80 million unique TCR sequences made up an early release that covered several hundred HLA-typed donors. Of the roughly 400 genotyped donors, 81% were placed in the genetic ancestry cluster associated with self-reported Caucasian donors. The aim of the study was to test whether cataloging public T cell receptors could identify signatures of past pathogen exposure. Using immunosequencing, the study profiled T cell repertoires from some 670 subjects and related those repertoires to cytomegalovirus serostatus. A separate validation cohort of roughly 130 different subjects was used in addition to the approximately 640-subject first cohort. To predict cytomegalovirus infection status, the study brought together high-throughput TCR immunosequencing, statistical association of individual TCRs with disease status, and machine learning. To study patterns of TCR occurrence, a later analysis re-analyzed previously published TCR beta repertoires from 666 donors and added high-resolution HLA genotyping. The later analysis used no new phenotypic data to find candidate immune exposures, relying instead on TCR beta sequences and their occurrence across donors. In an earlier analysis of about 590 of the donors, high-throughput TCR beta sequencing was used to judge whether each TCR beta V gene segment behaved as functional or pseudogenic. Donor age, sex, ethnicity and CMV serostatus were compiled together with the repertoire data. Genome-wide SNP genotypes for about 60% of the roughly 670 donors were used in a later genetic analysis, which treated that subset as a discovery cohort. Every discovery cohort repertoire had been produced on one sequencing platform. HLA typing included class I and class II loci at four-digit resolution. Typing coverage differed by locus: A, B, C, DRB1 and DQB1 were typed in about 620-640 donors, DQA1 in roughly 500, DPA1 in around 580, and DPB1 in 450 to 490. Because of strong linkage in the cohort, a handful of DR-DQ haplotypes were treated as single units for association and clustering. Among 350 to 400 genotyped donors of the cohort, an average of around 240,000 unique TCR beta nucleotide sequences were sequenced per donor, roughly 20% of them non-productive. Findings and caveats that apply to the study as a whole: The earlier analysis of almost 600 of the donors excluded roughly 17 rarely observed V segments, including chromosome 9 orphons, because counts were too low. When HLA alleles, especially DR and DQ, strongly co-occurred, TCR associations were difficult to assign to individual alleles. A further reported finding was that TCR beta sequences accurately predicted the HLA-A and HLA-B alleles for most subjects in the first cohort. A later analysis found that TCR association rates varied across HLA loci, with DRB1 alleles showing the most associated TCRs and HLA-C alleles the fewest. An earlier analysis of approximately 540 of the donors showed that most TCR beta V segments appeared in productive rearrangements either about 87% or about 30% of the time, which broadly matched IMGT annotations. For the cohort, immune exposure information was limited to CMV serostatus. In a later analysis, several top co-occurrence clusters were reported to appear linked to parvovirus B19, influenza, CMV and Epstein-Barr virus. According to the authors, the approach could potentially be generalized to other disease states and immunological phenotypes. The classifier was reported to diagnose cytomegalovirus status with high specificity and sensitivity in both the original and validation cohorts. The sequencing pipeline was judged likely to have produced a cluster of highly shared sequence variants as a technical artifact. Specific HLA alleles were associated with some 15,000 TCR beta sequences at a false discovery rate of 0.05 in a later analysis. Some IMGT-functional V segments, including TRBV6-2 and TRBV6-3, could not be told apart with the 87-base-pair reads, so those segments were excluded. Most CMV-associated TCR beta chains appeared to be HLA-restricted in a later analysis, and the HLA associations seemed to be driven largely by CMV exposure. The study listed 150 to 200 TCR beta chains as associated with cytomegalovirus. Only TCR beta chains were sequenced in this cohort, and the absence of alpha or paired-chain data limited detectable features. A later genetic analysis associated a missense DCLRE1C variant with V-gene and J-gene trimming of TCR beta chains, and an independent cohort replicated the association. Most TCR sequences were seen in very few donors, while some public TCRs were found in many individuals. HLA typing was unavailable for some donors at each locus, so association tests used only the typed subset. A few of the identified cytomegalovirus-associated TCR beta chains were confirmed in vitro to be specific for cytomegalovirus antigens. According to a later genetic analysis, donors in an Asian-associated ancestry cluster had fewer N-insertions in productive TCRs than the roughly 670-donor mean. Correlated functional status among segregating V segments might reflect linkage disequilibrium, but an unknown experimental factor could not be ruled out. In a later analysis, HLA-associated TCR beta chains were found to be more clonally expanded and to have lower generation probabilities than equally common non-associated chains. Roughly uniform sequencing depth across donors was assumed in presence/absence analyses, although this assumption may not hold.

Compared with germline, V lacks 5 bases and J lacks 7 bases; bases without a gene match: 9. Looking up the germline V gene (reference sequence) yields CDR1 MNHEY and CDR2 SMNVEV. From the cysteine up to the phenylalanine, the CDR3 has a length of 15 residues. Of the read, only the CDR3 DNA is kept; its 45 bases are in frame from base 1. The cohort consisted of 600 or so healthy bone marrow donors. At the time of sampling, all cohort members were nominally healthy, though unrecorded immune exposures were likely present. The donor was CMV seropositive and was included in the group of 250 to 300 seropositive cohort members. A peripheral blood sample was collected from each donor, and TCR beta sequencing was performed on peripheral blood mononuclear cells. The Qiagen DNeasy Blood Extraction Kit was used to extract genomic DNA from the blood cell samples. As to this clone: Its antigen specificity is not known. Base-call qualities are not available, and no considerably larger clone is one nucleotide away.

Library generation was performed with the immunoSEQ multiplex PCR assay. For the multiplex PCR, a mixture combining 60 forward primers for TCR Vbeta segments and 13 reverse primers for TCR Jbeta segments was used. The CDR3 region of rearranged TCR beta genes was amplified from genomic DNA with a multiplex PCR assay. On the Illumina HiSeq System, the amplified TCR beta libraries were sequenced as 87-base-pair reads. The paper's data handling went like this. A later analysis tallied tens of millions of unique TCR beta chains across the approximately 670 repertoires, and some 10 million of those chains were shared by two or more donors. Raw reads were error-corrected and collapsed into unique sequences by a nearest-neighbor algorithm in which closely related sequences were merged to remove PCR and sequencing errors. CDR3 sequences were aligned to IMGT reference sequences to assign V, D and J gene segments. For a sequence to be retained, a match of at least six nucleotides was required to both a V gene segment and a J gene segment. Rearrangements were called productive when the CDR3 lacked stop codons and stayed in frame with V and J; all others were non-productive. CDR3 was defined according to IMGT convention as the region running from the second conserved V-encoded cysteine to the conserved J-encoded phenylalanine. The earlier analysis of about 570 of the donors excluded any sequence lacking an unambiguous match to a single V gene segment. An earlier analysis of a few hundred of the donors called V segments functional above 56.7% productive rearrangements and segregating when the between-donor standard deviation exceeded 5%. A statistical classification framework was developed to diagnose cytomegalovirus status using the catalog of TCR beta chain sequences. A later analysis assigned V and J genes by comparing TCR nucleotide sequences with IMGT/GENE-DB human TR gene sequences. In a later analysis, CDR3 sequences and most-parsimonious VDJ recombination scenarios were assigned using the TCRdist pipeline. In a later analysis, each TCR beta chain was defined by its CDR3 amino acid sequence together with its V-gene family, and reads without a unique V-gene family were excluded. To address suspected cross-contamination and a sequencing artifact, a later analysis removed approximately 590 highly shared, low-generation-probability nucleotide sequences. In a later analysis, a clonal expansion index for each public chain was calculated from normalized within-repertoire ranks of inferred template counts. In a later analysis, generation probabilities were computed using a VDJ recombination model fitted to out-of-frame rearrangements, and the results were checked against IGoR. Hypergeometric tests were used in a later analysis to score TCR-TCR, TCR-HLA and TCR-CMV co-occurrence, with a repertoire-size bias correction applied to the TCR pairs. False discovery rates were estimated in a later analysis by permuting HLA or CMV assignments 20 times. A later analysis grouped co-occurring TCRs with DBSCAN, adding TCRdist sequence similarity when clustering within HLA-allele-positive subsets. Repertoires with fewer than 30,000 or more than 120,000 public chains were left out of co-occurrence clustering, as were four to six repertoires with anomalous nucleotide sharing. What TCRdb holds here is the immuneACCESS table cut down to in-frame rearrangements. Part of the clones is not present; checked against another copy, under half of the missing clones reflect an unresolved V gene, and the others are unexplained. V and J calls and clone size are given by that table; D and trimming were obtained from the DNA. The table for this sample lists more than 110,000 clones; around two thirds of them were counted only once. The ten largest clones represent about 2% of the sample.

The chain links TRBV27 with TRBJ2-1; 9 middle bases align to TRBD1. The receptor comes from a woman aged 60-70 years in good health and CMV-seropositive. The sequenced sample consisted of PBMCs. The CDR3 region has the sequence CASSMGTGNINEQFF. The bases are TGTGCCAGCAGTATGGGGACAGGGAATATAAATGAGCAGTTCTTC.